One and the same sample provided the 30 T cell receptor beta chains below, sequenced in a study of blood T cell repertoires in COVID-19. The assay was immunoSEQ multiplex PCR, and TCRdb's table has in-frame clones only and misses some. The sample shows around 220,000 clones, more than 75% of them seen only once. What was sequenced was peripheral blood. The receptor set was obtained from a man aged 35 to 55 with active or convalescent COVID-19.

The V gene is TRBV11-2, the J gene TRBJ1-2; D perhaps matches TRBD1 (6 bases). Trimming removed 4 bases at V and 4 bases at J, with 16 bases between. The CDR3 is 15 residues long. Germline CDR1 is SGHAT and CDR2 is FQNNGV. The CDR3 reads CASSSLRQDTYGYTF. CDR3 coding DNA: TGTGCCAGCAGCTCCCTAAGACAGGATACCTATGGCTACACCTTC.

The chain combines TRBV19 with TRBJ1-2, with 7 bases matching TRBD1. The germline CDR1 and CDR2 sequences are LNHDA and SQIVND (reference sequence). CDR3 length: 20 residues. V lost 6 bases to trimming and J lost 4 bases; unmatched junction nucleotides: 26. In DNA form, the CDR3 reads TGTGCCAGTAGCAATGAAAAAGGACAGGTGGACCTACCTATTTTCTATGGCTACACCTTC. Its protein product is CASSNEKGQVDLPIFYGYTF.

CDR3 protein: CASSPTRRVAGELFF. For the CDR3, the DNA is TGTGCCAGCAGCCCTACGCGCAGGGTGGCCGGGGAGCTGTTTTTT. The J gene is TRBJ2-2, the V gene TRBV7-9; TRBD1 is a possible D gene (5 bases). Trimming removed 5 bases at V and 6 bases at J, with 16 bases between. CDR3 size: 15 residues. CDR1 SEHNR and CDR2 FQNEAQ come from the germline V gene (reference sequence).

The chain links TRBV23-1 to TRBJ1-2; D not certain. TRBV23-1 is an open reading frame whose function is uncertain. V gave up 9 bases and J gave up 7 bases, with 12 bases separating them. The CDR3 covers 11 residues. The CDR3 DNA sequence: TGCGCCAGGCACGAGGAACCTGGCTACACCTTC. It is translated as CARHEEPGYTF.

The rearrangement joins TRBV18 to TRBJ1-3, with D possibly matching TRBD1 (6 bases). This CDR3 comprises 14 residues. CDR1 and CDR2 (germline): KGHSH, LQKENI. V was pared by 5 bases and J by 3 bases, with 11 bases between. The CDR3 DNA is TGTGCCAGCTCATCCGGACAGCTTGGAAACACCATATATTTT. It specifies CASSSGQLGNTIYF.

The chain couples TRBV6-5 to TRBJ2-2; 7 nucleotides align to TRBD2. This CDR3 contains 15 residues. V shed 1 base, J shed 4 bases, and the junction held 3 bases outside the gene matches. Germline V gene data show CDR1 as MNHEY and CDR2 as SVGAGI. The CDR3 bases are TGTGCCAGCAGTTACTTCGGACTAGTCACCGGGGAGCTGTTTTTT. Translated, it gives CASSYFGLVTGELFF.

CDR3 protein: CASSPRVEKLFF. For the CDR3, the DNA is TGTGCCAGCAGCCCCAGGGTGGAAAAACTGTTTTTT. J is TRBJ1-4 and V is TRBV5-6; maybe TRBD1 (5 bases). Trimming stripped 4 bases from V and 8 bases from J, with 9 bases between. The CDR3 extends over 12 amino acids. Per the germline V gene, CDR1 is SGHDT and CDR2 is YYEEEE.

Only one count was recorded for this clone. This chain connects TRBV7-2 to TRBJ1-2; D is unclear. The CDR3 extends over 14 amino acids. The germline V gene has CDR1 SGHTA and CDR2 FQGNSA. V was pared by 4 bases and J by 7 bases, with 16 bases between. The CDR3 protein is CASSYFGSSGGYTF. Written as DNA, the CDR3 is TGTGCCAGCAGCTATTTTGGGTCCTCGGGTGGCTACACCTTC.

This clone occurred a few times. Written as DNA, the CDR3 is TGTGCCAGCAGTCGGAGCCAAGTTAATTCACCCCTCCACTTT. Encoded protein: CASSRSQVNSPLHF. This sequence joins TRBV27 and TRBJ1-6; D is uncertain. The V and J ends lost 5 bases and 6 bases respectively, with 11 bases between them. CDR1 MNHEY and CDR2 SMNVEV come from the germline V gene (reference sequence). The CDR3 extends over 14 amino acids.

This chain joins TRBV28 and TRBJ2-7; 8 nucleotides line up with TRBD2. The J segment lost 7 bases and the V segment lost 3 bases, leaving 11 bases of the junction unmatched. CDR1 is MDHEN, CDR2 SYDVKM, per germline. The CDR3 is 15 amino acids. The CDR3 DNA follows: TGTGCCAGCAGTTTCCTTGGGAGCGGGAGAGAGGAGCAGTACTTC. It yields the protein CASSFLGSGREEQYF.

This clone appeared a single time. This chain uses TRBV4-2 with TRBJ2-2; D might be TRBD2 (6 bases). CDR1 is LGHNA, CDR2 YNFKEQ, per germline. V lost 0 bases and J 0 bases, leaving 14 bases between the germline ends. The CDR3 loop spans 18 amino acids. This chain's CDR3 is CASSQDAAAGTNTGELFF. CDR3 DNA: TGTGCCAGCAGCCAAGATGCGGCCGCGGGAACGAACACCGGGGAGCTGTTTTTT.

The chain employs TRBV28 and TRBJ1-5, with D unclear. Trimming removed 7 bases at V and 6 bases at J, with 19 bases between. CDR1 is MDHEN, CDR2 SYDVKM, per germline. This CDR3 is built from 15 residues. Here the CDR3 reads CASTHIRGRFQPQHF. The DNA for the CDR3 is TGTGCCAGCACCCACATACGAGGCAGATTTCAGCCCCAGCATTTT.

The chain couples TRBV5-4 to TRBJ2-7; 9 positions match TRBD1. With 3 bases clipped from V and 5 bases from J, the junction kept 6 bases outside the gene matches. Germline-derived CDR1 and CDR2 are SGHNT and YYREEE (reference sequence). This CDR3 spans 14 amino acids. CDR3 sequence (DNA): TGTGCCAGCAGCTCCCGGACAGGGGATCACGAGCAGTACTTC. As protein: CASSSRTGDHEQYF.

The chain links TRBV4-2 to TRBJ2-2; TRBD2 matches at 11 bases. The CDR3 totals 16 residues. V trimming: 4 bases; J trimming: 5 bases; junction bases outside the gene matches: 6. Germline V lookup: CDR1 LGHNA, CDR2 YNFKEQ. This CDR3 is CASSPPGLADTGELFF. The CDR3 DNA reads TGTGCCAGCAGCCCCCCGGGACTAGCGGATACCGGGGAGCTGTTTTTT.

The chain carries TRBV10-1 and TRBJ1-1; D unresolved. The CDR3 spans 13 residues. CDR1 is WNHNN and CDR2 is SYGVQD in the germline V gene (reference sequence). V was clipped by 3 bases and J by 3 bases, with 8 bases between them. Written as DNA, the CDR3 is TGCGCCAGCAGTGAAGTAACGGACACTGAAGCTTTCTTT. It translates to CASSEVTDTEAFF.

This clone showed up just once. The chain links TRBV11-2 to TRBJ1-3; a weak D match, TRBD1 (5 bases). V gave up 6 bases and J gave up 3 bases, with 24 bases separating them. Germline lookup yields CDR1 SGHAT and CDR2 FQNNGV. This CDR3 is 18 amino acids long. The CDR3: CASRGLGAGRLNGNTIYF. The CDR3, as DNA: TGTGCCAGCAGGGGGCTAGGGGCAGGGCGTTTGAATGGAAACACCATATATTTT. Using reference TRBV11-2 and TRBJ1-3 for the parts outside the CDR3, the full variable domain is EAGVAQSPRYKIIEKRQSVAFWCNPISGHATLYWYQQILGQGPKLLIQFQNNGVVDDSQLPKDRFSAERLKGVDSTLKIQPAKLEDSAVYLCASRGLGAGRLNGNTIYFGEGSWLTVV.

The DNA for the CDR3 is TGTGCCACCAGCAGACCACAGGGGGCAAGTCTGGGGGAGCTGTTTTTT. This gives the protein CATSRPQGASLGELFF. The V call is TRBV15, the J call TRBJ2-2, with 9 bases lining up with TRBD1. V was clipped by 2 bases and J by 8 bases; unmatched bases: 9. The CDR3 sequence is 16 residues long. CDR1 and CDR2 from the germline V gene are LNHNV and YYDKDF (reference sequence).

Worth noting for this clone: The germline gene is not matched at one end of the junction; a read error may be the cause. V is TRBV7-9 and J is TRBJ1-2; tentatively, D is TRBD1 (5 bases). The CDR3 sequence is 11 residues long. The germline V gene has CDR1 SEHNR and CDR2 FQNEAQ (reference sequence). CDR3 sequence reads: CASRRESDTFF. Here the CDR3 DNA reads TGTGCCAGCAGACGCGAATCGGACACTTTCTTC.

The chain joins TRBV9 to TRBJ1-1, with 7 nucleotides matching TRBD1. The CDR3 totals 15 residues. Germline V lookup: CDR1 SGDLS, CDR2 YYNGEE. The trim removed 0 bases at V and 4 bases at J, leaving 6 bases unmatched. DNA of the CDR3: TGTGCCAGCAGCGTAGGAGGGGGCCGGGGCACTGAAGCTTTCTTT. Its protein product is CASSVGGGRGTEAFF.

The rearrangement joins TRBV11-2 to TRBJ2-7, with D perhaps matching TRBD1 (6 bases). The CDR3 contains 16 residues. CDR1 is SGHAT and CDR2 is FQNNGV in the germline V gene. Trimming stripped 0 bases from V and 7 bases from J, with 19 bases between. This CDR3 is CASSLDRLQGAREQYF. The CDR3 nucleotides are TGTGCCAGCAGCTTAGATCGTTTACAGGGCGCGCGGGAGCAGTACTTC.

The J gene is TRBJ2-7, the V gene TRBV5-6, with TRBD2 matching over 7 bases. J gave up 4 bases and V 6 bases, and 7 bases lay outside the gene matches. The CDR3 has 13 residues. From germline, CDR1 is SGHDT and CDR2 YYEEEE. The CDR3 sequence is CASNQRDMYEQYF. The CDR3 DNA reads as TGTGCCAGCAATCAGCGGGATATGTACGAGCAGTACTTC.

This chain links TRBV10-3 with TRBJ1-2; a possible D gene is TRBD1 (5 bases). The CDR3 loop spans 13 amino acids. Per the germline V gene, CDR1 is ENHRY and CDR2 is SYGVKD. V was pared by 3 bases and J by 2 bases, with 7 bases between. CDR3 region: CAISEAGNYGYTF. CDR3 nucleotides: TGTGCCATCAGTGAAGCAGGGAACTATGGCTACACCTTC.

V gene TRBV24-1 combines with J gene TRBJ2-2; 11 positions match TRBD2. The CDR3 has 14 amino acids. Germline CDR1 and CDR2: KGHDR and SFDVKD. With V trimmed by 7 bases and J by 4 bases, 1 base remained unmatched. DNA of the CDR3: TGTGCCACCAGCGGGACTAGCGGCACCGGGGAGCTGTTTTTT. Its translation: CATSGTSGTGELFF.

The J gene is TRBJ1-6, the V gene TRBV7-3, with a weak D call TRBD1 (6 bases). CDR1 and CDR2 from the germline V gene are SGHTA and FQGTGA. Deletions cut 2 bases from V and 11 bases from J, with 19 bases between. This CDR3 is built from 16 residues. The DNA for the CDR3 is TGTGCCAGCAGCTTAGTTTCGGCTCAGGGGTGGCCACCCCTCCACTTT. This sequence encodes CASSLVSAQGWPPLHF.

This CDR3 is CASSLASGNYGEQYF. The CDR3 nucleotides are TGCGCCAGCAGCTTGGCCAGCGGGAACTATGGCGAGCAGTACTTC. The chain is built from TRBV5-1 and TRBJ2-7; TRBD2 matches at 7 bases. The CDR3 is 15 amino acids. V shed 0 bases, J shed 6 bases, and the junction held 9 bases outside the gene matches. Germline CDR1 SGHRS, CDR2 YFSETQ.

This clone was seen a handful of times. CDR3: CASSFQGGDYGYTF. The CDR3 bases are TGTGCCAGCAGCTTCCAGGGGGGTGACTATGGCTACACCTTC. The chain links TRBV7-3 to TRBJ1-2; the match to TRBD1 covers 7 bases. The CDR3 length is 14 residues. The germline gives CDR1 SGHTA, CDR2 FQGTGA. V was pared by 3 bases and J by 3 bases, with 4 bases of the junction left unmatched.

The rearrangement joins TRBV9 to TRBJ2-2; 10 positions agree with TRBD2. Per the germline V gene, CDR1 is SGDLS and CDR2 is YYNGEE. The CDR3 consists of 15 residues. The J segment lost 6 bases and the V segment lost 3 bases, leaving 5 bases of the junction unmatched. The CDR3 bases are TGTGCCAGCAGCGAGCGGGAGGGCCACGCCGGGGAGCTGTTTTTT. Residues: CASSEREGHAGELFF. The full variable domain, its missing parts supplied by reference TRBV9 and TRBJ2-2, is DSGVTQTPKHLITATGQRVTLRCSPRSGDLSVYWYQQSLDQGLQFLIQYYNGEERAKGNILERFSAQQFPDLHSELNLSSLELGDSALYFCASSEREGHAGELFFGEGSRLTVL.

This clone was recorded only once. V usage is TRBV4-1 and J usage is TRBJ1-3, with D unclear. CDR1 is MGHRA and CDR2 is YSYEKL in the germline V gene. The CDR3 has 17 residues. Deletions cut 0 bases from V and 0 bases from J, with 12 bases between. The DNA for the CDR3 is TGCGCCAGCAGCCAAGATTATTCGGCAGGCTCTGGAAACACCATATATTTT. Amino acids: CASSQDYSAGSGNTIYF.

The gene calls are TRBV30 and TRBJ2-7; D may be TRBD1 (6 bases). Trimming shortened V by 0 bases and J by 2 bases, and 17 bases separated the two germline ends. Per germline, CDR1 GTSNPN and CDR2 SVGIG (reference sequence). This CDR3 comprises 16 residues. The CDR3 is CAWSVVGTLLPYEQYF. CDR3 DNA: TGTGCCTGGAGTGTAGTCGGGACACTTCTCCCCTACGAGCAGTACTTC.

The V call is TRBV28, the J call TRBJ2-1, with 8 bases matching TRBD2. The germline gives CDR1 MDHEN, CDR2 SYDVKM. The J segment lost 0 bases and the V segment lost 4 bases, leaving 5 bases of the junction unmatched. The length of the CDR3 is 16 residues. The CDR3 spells CASSSPSGSSYNEQFF. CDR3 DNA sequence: TGTGCCAGCAGTTCCCCAAGCGGGAGCTCCTACAATGAGCAGTTCTTC.